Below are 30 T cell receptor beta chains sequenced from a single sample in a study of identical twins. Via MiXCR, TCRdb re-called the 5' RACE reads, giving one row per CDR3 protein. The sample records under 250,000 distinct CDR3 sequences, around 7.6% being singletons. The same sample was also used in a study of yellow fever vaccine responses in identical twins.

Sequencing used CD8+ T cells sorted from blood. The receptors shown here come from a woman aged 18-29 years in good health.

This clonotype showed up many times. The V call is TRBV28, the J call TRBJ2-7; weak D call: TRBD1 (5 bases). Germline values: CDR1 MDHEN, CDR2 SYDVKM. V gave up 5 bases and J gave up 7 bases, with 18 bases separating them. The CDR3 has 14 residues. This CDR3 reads CASSPGQVLLEQYV. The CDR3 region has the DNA TGTGCCAGCAGTCCCGGACAAGTCCTTTTGGAGCAGTACGTC.

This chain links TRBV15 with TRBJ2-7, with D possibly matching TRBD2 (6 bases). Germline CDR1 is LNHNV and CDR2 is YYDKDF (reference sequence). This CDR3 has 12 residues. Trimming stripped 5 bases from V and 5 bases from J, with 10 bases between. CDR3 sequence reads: CATSQTSNEQYF. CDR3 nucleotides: TGTGCCACCAGCCAAACTAGCAACGAGCAGTACTTC.

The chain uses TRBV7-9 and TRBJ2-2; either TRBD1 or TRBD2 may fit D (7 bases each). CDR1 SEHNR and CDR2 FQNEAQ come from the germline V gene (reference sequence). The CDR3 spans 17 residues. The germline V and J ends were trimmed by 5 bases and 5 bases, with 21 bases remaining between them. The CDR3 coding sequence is TGTGCCAGCAGCCCGAAGGGAGGGGACAGTCCAACCGGGGAGCTGTTTTTT. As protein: CASSPKGGDSPTGELFF.

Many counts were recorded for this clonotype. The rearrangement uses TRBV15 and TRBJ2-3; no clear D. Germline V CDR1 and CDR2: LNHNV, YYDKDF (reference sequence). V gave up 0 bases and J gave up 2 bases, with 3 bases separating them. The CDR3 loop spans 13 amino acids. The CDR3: CATSRELTDTQYF. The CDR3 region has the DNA TGTGCCACCAGCAGAGAGCTCACAGATACGCAGTATTTT. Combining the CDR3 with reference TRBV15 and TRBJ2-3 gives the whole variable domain DAMVIQNPRYQVTQFGKPVTLSCSQTLNHNVMYWYQQKSSQAPKLLFHYYDKDFNNEADTPDNFQSRRPNTSFCFLDIRSPGLGDTAMYLCATSRELTDTQYFGPGTRLTVL.

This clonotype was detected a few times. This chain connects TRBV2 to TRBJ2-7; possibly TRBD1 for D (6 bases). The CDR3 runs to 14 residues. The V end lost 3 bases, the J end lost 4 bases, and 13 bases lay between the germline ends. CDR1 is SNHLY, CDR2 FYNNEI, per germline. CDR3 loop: CASSDTGNTYEQYV. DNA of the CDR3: TGTGCCAGCAGTGATACAGGGAACACATACGAGCAGTACGTC.

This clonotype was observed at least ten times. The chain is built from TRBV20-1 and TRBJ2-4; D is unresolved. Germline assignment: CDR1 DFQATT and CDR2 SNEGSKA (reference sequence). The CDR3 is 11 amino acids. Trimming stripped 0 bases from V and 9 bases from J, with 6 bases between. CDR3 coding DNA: TGCAGTGCTAGAGAAAAAGGCATTCAGTACTTC. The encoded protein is CSAREKGIQYF.

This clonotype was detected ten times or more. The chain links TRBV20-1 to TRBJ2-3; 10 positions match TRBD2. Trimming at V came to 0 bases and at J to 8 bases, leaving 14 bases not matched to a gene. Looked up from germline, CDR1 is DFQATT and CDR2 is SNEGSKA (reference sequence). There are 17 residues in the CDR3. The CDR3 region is CSARDDNSGGPLGTQYF. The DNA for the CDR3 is TGCAGTGCTAGAGATGACAATAGCGGGGGGCCCTTGGGTACGCAGTATTTT.

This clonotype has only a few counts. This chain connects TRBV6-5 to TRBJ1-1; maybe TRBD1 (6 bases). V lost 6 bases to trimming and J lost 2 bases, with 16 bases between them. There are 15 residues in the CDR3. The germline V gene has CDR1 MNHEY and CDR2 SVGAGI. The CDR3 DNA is TGTGCCAGCAGATCCTCCGGGACAAGTAACACTGAAGCTTTCTTT. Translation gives CASRSSGTSNTEAFF.

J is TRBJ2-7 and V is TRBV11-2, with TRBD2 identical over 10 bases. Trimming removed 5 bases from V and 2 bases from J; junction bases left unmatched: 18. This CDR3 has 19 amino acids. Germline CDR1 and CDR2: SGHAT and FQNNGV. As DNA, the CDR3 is TGTGCCAGCAGCGGAGCAGGGACTAGCGAGCCGAACCCCCCCTACGAGCAGTACTTC. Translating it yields CASSGAGTSEPNPPYEQYF.

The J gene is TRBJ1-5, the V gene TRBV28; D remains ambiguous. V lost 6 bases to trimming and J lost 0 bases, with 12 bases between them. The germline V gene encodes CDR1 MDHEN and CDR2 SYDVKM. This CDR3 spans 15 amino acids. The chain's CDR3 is CASRSSDYSNQPQHF. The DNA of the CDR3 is TGTGCCAGCAGGTCTAGCGATTATAGCAATCAGCCCCAGCATTTT.

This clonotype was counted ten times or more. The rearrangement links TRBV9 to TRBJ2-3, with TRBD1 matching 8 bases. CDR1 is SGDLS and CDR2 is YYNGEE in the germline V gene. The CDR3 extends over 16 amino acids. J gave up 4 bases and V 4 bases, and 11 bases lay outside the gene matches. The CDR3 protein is CASSNSIGQGADTQYF. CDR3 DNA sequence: TGTGCCAGCAGCAACTCCATCGGACAGGGAGCAGATACGCAGTATTTT.

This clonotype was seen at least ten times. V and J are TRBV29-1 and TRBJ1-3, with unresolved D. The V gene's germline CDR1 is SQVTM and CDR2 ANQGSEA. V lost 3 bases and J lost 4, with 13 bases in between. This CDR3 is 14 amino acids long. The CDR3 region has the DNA TGCAGCGTTGACGATCAGGTCGCGGGAAACACCATATATTTT. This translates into CSVDDQVAGNTIYF.

Here the CDR3 reads CSAPEGLYGYTF. The DNA for the CDR3 is TGCAGTGCCCCAGAAGGCCTTTATGGCTACACCTTC. The rearrangement joins TRBV20-1 to TRBJ1-2; D unclear. Trimming pared 6 bases from V and 5 bases from J, leaving 13 bases between. The CDR3 contains 12 residues. Germline V gene lookup returns CDR1 DFQATT and CDR2 SNEGSKA (reference sequence).

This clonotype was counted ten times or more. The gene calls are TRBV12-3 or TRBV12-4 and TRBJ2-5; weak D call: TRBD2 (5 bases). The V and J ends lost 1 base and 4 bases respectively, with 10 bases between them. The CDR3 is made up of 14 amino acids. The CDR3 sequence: CASSLVVGVETQYF. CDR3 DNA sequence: TGTGCCAGCAGTTTAGTGGTGGGAGTAGAGACCCAGTACTTC.

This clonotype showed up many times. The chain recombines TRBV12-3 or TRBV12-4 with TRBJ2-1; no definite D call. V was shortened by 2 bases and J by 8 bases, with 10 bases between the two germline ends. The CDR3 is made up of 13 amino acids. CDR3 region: CASSLSIDDEQFF. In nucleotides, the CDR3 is TGTGCCAGCAGTTTATCGATAGACGATGAGCAGTTCTTC.

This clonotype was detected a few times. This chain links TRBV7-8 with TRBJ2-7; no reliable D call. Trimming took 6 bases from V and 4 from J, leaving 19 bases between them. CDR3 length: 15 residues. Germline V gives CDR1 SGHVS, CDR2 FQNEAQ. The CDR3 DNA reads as TGTGCCAGCAGTCACGGAGCCGGGCCTGATTACGAGCAGTACGTC. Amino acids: CASSHGAGPDYEQYV.

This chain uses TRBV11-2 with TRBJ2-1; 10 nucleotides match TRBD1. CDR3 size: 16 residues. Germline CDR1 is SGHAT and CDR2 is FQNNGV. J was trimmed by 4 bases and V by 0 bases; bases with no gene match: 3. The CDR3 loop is CASSLEGQGGYNEQFF. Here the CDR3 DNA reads TGTGCCAGCAGCTTAGAAGGACAGGGGGGGTACAATGAGCAGTTCTTC.

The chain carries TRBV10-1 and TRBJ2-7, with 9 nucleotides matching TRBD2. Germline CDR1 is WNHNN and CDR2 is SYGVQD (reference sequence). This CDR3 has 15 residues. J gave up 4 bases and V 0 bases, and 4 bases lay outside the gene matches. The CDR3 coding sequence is TGCGCCAGCAGTGAGTCTAGCGGGAGCTCTTACGAGCAGTACTTC. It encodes CASSESSGSSYEQYF.

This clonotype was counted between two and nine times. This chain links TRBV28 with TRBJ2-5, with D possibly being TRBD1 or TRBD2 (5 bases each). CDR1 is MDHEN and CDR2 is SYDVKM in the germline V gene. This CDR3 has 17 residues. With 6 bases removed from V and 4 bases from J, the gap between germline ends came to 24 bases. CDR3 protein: CASRVVFGGCCSETQYF. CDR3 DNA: TGTGCCAGCAGAGTGGTGTTTGGGGGTTGTTGTTCAGAGACCCAGTACTTC.

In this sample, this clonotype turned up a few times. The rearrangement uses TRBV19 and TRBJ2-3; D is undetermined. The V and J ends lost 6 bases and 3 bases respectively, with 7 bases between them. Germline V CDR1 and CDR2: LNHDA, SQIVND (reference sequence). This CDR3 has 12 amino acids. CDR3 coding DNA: TGTGCCAGTAGCGGATTAACAGATACGCAGTATTTT. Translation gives CASSGLTDTQYF.

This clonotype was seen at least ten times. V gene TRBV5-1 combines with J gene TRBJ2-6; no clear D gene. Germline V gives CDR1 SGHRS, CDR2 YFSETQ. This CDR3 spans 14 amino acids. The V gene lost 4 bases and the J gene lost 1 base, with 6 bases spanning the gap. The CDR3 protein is CASSIGSGANVLTF. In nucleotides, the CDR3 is TGCGCCAGCAGCATAGGGTCTGGGGCCAACGTCCTGACTTTC.

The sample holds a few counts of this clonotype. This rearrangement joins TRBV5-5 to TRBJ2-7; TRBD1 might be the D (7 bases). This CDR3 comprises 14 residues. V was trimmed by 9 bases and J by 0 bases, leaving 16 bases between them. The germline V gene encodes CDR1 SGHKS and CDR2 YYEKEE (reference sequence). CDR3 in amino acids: CATRAGQSSYEQYF. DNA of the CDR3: TGTGCCACCCGGGCGGGACAGAGCTCCTACGAGCAGTACTTC.

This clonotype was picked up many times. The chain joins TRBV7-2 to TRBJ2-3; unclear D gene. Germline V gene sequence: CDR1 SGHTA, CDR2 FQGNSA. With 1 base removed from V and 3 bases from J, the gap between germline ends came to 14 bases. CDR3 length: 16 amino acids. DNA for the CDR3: TGTGCCAGCAGCTTAGGCCCAGACCTAGTGACAGATACGCAGTATTTT. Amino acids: CASSLGPDLVTDTQYF. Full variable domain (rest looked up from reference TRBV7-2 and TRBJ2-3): GAGVSQSPSNKVTEKGKDVELRCDPISGHTALYWYRQSLGQGLEFLIYFQGNSAPDKSGLPSDRFSAERTGGSVSTLTIQRTQQEDSAVYLCASSLGPDLVTDTQYFGPGTRLTVL.

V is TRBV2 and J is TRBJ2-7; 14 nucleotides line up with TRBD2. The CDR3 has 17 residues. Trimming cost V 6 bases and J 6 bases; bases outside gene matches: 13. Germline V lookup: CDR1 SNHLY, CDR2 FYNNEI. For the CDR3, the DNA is TGTGCCAGCAGCCCCGGGACTAGCGGGAGAAGAACCTTCGAGCAGTACTTC. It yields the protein CASSPGTSGRRTFEQYF.

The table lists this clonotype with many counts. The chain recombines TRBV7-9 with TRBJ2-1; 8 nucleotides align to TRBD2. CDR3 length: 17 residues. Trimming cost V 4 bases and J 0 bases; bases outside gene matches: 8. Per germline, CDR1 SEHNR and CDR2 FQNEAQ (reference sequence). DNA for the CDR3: TGTGCCAGCAGCTCGACTAGCGAAAAGAGCTCCTACAATGAGCAGTTCTTC. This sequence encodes CASSSTSEKSSYNEQFF.

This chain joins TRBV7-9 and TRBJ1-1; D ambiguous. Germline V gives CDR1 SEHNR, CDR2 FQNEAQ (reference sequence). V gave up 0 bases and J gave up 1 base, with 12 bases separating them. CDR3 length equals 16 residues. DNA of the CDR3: TGTGCCAGCAGCTTAGCCCTTCTGGATTGGAACACTGAAGCTTTCTTT. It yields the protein CASSLALLDWNTEAFF. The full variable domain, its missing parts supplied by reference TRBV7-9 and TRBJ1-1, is DTGVSQNPRHKITKRGQNVTFRCDPISEHNRLYWYRQTLGQGPEFLTYFQNEAQLEKSRLLSDRFSAERPKGSFSTLEIQRTEQGDSAMYLCASSLALLDWNTEAFFGQGTRLTVV.

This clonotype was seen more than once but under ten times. CDR3: CASSLSGRSGNTIYF. The CDR3 region has the DNA TGTGCCAGCAGCTTAAGCGGCAGGTCTGGAAACACCATATATTTT. J is TRBJ1-3 and V is TRBV7-9; the D is unclear. V lost 2 bases to trimming and J lost 1 base, with 9 bases between them. CDR1 and CDR2 from the germline V gene are SEHNR and FQNEAQ (reference sequence). This CDR3 spans 15 amino acids.

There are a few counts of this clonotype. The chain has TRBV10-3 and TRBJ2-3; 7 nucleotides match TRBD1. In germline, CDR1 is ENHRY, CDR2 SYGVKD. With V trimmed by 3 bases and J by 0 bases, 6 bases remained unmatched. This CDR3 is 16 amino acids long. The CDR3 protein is CAISEKDRASTDTQYF. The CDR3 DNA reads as TGTGCCATCAGTGAAAAAGACAGGGCTAGCACAGATACGCAGTATTTT.

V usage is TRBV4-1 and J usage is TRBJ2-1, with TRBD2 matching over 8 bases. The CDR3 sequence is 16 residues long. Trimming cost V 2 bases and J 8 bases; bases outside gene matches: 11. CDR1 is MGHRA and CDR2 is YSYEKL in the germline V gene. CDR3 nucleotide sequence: TGCGCCAGCAGCCAATTTTCGCCTAGCGGGTCCTATGAGCAGTTCTTC. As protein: CASSQFSPSGSYEQFF.

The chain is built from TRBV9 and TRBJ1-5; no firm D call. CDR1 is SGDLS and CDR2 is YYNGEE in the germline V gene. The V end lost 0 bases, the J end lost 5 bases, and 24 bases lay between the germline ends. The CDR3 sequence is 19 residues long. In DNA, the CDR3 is TGTGCCAGCAGCGTAGGGACGTATAGCCCCATTGTGGGGTATCAGCCCCAGCATTTT. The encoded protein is CASSVGTYSPIVGYQPQHF.